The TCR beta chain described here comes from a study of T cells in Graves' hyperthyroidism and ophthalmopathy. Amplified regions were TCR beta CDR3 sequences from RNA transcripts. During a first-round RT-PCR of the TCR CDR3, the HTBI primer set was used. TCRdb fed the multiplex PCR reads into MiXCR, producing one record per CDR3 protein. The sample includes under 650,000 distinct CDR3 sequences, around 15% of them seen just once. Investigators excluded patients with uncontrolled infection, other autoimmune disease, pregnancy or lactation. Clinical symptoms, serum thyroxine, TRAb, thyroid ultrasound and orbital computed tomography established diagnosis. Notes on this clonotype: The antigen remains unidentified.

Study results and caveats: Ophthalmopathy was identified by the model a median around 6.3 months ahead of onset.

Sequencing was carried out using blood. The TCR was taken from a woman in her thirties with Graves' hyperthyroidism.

CDR3 protein: CASSEGDYLNTGELFF. The CDR3 bases are TGTGCCAGCAGTGAAGGTGACTACCTAAACACCGGGGAGCTGTTTTTT. This chain uses TRBV6-1 with TRBJ2-2, with a tentative D call TRBD2 (5 bases). From germline, CDR1 is MNHNS and CDR2 SASEGT. CDR3 size: 16 residues. V was pared by 1 base and J by 2 bases, with 11 bases between.